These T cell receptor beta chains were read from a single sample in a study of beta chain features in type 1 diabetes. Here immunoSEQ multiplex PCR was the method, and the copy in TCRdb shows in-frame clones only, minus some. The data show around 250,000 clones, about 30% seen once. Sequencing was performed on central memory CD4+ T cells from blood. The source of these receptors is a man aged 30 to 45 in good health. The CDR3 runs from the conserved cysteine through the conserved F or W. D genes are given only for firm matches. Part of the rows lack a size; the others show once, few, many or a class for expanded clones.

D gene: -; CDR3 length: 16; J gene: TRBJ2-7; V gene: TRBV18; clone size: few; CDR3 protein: CASSPREQGISYEQYF; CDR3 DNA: TGTGCCAGCTCACCTAGGGAACAGGGCATCTCCTACGAGCAGTACTTC
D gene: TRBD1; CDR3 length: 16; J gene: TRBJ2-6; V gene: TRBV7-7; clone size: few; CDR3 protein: CASSPQQGPGANVLTF; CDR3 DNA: TGTGCCAGCAGCCCCCAACAGGGGCCTGGGGCCAACGTCCTGACTTTC
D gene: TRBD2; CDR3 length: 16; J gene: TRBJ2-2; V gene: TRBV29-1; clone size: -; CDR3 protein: CSVYGLAGGNTGELFF; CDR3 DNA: TGCAGCGTTTACGGACTAGCGGGGGGGAACACCGGGGAGCTGTTTTTT
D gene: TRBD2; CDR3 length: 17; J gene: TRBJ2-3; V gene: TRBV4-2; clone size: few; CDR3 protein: CASSQGLAGAQGDTQYF; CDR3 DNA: TGTGCCAGCAGCCAAGGACTAGCGGGGGCTCAGGGAGATACGCAGTATTTT
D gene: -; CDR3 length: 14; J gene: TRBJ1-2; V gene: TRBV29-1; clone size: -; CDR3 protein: CSVEETRGGGGYTF; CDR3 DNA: TGCAGCGTTGAAGAGACCCGCGGTGGGGGTGGCTACACCTTC
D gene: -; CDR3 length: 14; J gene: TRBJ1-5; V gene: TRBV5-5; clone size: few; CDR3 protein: CASSLVSGNQPQHF; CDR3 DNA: TGTGCCAGCAGCTTGGTGTCAGGTAATCAGCCCCAGCATTTT
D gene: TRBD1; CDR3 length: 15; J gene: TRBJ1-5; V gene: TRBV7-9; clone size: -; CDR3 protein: CASSSDRAANQPQHF; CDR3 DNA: TGTGCCAGCAGCTCAGACAGGGCCGCTAATCAGCCCCAGCATTTT
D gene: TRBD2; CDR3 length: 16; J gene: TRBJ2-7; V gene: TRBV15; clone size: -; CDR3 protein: CATSERESGRQGEQYF; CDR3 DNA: TGTGCCACCAGCGAACGGGAAAGCGGGAGACAAGGCGAGCAGTACTTC
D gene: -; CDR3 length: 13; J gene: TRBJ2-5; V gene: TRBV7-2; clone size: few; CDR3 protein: CASSPRVQETQYF; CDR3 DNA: TGTGCCAGCAGCCCTCGTGTGCAAGAGACCCAGTACTTC
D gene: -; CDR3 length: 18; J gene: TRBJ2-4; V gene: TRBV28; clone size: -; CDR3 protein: CASSLSVQGGWTKNIQYF; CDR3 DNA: TGTGCCAGCAGTTTATCCGTACAGGGGGGGTGGACCAAAAACATTCAGTACTTC
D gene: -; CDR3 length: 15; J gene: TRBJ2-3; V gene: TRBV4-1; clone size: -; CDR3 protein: CASSQGPAGTATQYF; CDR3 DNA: TGCGCCAGCAGCCAAGGTCCAGCGGGGACAGCTACGCAGTATTTT
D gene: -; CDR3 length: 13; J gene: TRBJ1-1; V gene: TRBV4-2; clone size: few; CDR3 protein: CASSSELNTEAFF; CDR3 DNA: TGTGCCAGCAGTTCGGAGTTGAACACTGAAGCTTTCTTT
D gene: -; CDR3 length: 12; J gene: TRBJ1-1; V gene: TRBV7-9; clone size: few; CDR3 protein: CASCPEGTEAFF; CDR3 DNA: TGTGCCAGCTGCCCGGAGGGTACTGAAGCTTTCTTT
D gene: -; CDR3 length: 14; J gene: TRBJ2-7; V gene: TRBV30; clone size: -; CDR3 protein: CAWRFGGTRYEQYF; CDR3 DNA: TGTGCCTGGAGATTCGGGGGGACACGCTACGAGCAGTACTTC
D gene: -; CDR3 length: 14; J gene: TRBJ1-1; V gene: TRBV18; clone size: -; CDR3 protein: CASSLSTRDTEAFF; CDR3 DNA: TGTGCCAGCTCACTGTCCACGAGGGACACTGAAGCTTTCTTT
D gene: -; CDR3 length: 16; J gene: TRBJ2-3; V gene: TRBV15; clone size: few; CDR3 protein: CATSREGTASTDTQYF; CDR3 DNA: TGTGCCACCAGCAGAGAGGGAACAGCTAGCACAGATACGCAGTATTTT
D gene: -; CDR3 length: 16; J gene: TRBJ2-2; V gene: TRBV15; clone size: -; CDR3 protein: CATSKENTGFPGELFF; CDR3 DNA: TGTGCCACCAGCAAAGAAAACACAGGGTTTCCCGGGGAGCTGTTTTTT
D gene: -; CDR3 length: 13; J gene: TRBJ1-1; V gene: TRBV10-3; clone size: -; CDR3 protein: CAISATKNTEAFF; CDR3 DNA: TGTGCCATCAGCGCAACTAAGAACACTGAAGCTTTCTTT
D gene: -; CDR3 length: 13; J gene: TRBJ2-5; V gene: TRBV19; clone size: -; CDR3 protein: CASSIAGLETQYF; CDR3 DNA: TGTGCCAGTAGTATAGCCGGATTGGAGACCCAGTACTTC
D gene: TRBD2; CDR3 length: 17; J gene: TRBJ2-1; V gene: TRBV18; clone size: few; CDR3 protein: CASSPLLAGSEYNEQFF; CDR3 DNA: TGTGCCAGCTCACCCCTCCTAGCGGGATCGGAATACAATGAGCAGTTCTTC
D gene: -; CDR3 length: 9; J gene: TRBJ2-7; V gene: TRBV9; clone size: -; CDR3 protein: CPPEGEQYF; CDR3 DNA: TGTCCTCCCGAGGGTGAGCAGTACTTC
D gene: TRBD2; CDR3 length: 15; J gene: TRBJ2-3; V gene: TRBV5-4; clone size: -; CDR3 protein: CASGGLAGGTDTQYF; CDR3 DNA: TGTGCCAGCGGCGGACTAGCGGGGGGCACAGATACGCAGTATTTT
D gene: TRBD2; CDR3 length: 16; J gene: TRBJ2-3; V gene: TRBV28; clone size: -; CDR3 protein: CASSPPPAGDGDTQYF; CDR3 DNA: TGTGCCAGCAGTCCTCCCCCAGCGGGAGATGGAGATACGCAGTATTTT
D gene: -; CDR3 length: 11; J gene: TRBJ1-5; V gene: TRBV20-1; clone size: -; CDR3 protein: CSARENQPQHF; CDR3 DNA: TGCAGTGCTAGAGAAAATCAGCCCCAGCATTTT
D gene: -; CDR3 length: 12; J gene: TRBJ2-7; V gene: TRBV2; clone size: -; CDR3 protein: CASSEEEYEQYF; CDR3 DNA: TGTGCCAGCAGTGAAGAGGAATACGAGCAGTACTTC
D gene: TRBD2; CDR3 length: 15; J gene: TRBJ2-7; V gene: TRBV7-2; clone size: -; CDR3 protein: CASSFPTSGRVEQYF; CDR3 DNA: TGTGCCAGCAGCTTCCCGACTAGCGGGAGGGTTGAGCAGTACTTC
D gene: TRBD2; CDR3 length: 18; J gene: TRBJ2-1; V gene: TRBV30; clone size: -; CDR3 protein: CACSVLGTSGRGHNEQFF; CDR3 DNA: TGTGCCTGCAGTGTTCTGGGGACTAGCGGGAGAGGACACAATGAGCAGTTCTTC